This T cell receptor (beta chain) was observed in a study of beta chain features in type 1 diabetes. In the study overall: Age, gender, cell numbers and subset yield matched between patients and controls.

Via the markers CD45RO/CCR7/CD25/CD127/CD95/CD27, stem cell-like memory, regulatory, central memory and naive CD4+ cells were sorted. Each sorted population was over 95% pure. Overall study findings and caveats: More deletions and fewer insertions at VDJ junctions were found in patients with type 1 diabetes.

What was sequenced were expressed TCRB transcripts, since all of the isolated RNA had been reverse transcribed. The table came from immunoSEQ multiplex PCR; TCRdb's copy has only in-frame clones and leaves some out. Altogether 350,000 to 450,000 clones are present, around 13% being singletons, with the ten largest covering about 0.034%. Trimming removed 2 bases at V and 0 bases at J, with 8 bases between. Germline lookup yields CDR1 SEHNR and CDR2 FQNEAQ (reference sequence). The CDR3 loop spans 14 amino acids. Comment on this clone: Its antigen is currently unknown.

The chain recombines TRBV7-9 with TRBJ2-7, with D possibly called TRBD1 or TRBD2 (5 bases each). This TCR was recovered from a man in his thirties or forties in good health. Sequencing input: naive CD4+ T cells from blood. The DNA for the CDR3 is TGTGCCAGCAGCTTATTGGGGACCTCCTACGAGCAGTACTTC. Protein: CASSLLGTSYEQYF.